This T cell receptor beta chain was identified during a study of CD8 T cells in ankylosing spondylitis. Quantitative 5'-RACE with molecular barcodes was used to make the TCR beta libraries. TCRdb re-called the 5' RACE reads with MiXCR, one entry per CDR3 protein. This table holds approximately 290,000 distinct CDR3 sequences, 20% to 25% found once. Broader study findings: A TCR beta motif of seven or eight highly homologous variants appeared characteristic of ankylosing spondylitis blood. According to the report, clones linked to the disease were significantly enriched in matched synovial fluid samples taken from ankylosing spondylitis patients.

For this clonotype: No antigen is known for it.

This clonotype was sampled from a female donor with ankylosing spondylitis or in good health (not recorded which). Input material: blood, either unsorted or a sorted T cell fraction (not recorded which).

The CDR3 is CASSVILQPDTQYF. CDR3 coding DNA: TGTGCCAGCAGCGTGATTCTCCAGCCCGATACGCAGTATTTT. The rearrangement joins TRBV5-5 to TRBJ2-3; D is uncertain. Germline values: CDR1 SGHKS, CDR2 YYEKEE (reference sequence). V was cut by 4 bases and J by 6 bases, with 15 bases left in between. The CDR3 spans 14 residues.